This entry describes one T cell receptor beta chain. TCRdb keeps only in-frame clones here, not all; method: immunoSEQ multiplex PCR. Of around 57,000 clones in the sample, 90% to 95% were seen once. The germline V gene encodes CDR1 MNHEY and CDR2 SMNVEV (reference sequence). The CDR3 is 16 residues long. V was cut by 4 bases and J by 5 bases, with 20 bases left in between. This sample was included in a study of T cell changes during pregnancy in multiple sclerosis. The V gene is TRBV27, the J gene TRBJ1-1; a possible D gene is TRBD1 (6 bases). The sample consisted of peripheral blood, taken after pregnancy. The receptor was derived from a female donor in good health, enrolled as a control in a pregnancy study. The CDR3 protein is CASSSLGTGMGTEAFF. The CDR3 DNA reads as TGTGCCAGCAGTTCCCTCGGCACAGGGATGGGAACTGAAGCTTTCTTT.